The 26 T cell receptor beta chains given below trace back to one sample, sequenced in a study of blood T cell repertoires in COVID-19 (dated by TCRdb to about 2020). The library relied on the immunoSEQ multiplex PCR assay. TCRdb stores this immuneACCESS table with in-frame sequences only. Part of the clones is absent; in the studies checked, under half of the shortfall reflects unresolved V genes, and no reason is known for the rest. Counted in this sample were about 55,000 clones; about nine tenths of them appeared once. 14% of the sample lies in the top ten. The sequencing sample was made of peripheral blood. These receptor sequences come from a human donor with active COVID-19. The donor label of this sample is uncertain.

The V and J genes are TRBV2 and TRBJ2-7; D unclear. V was pared by 5 bases and J by 3 bases, with 5 bases between. Germline V lookup: CDR1 SNHLY, CDR2 FYNNEI. The length of the CDR3 is 11 residues. The CDR3 region is CASSLGYEQYF. CDR3 DNA: TGTGCCAGCAGTCTCGGCTACGAGCAGTACTTC.

The chain combines TRBV9 with TRBJ2-7; D perhaps matches TRBD2 (6 bases). The CDR3 is 14 amino acids. Looked up from germline, CDR1 is SGDLS and CDR2 is YYNGEE. Trimming cost V 4 bases and J 2 bases, with 13 bases left between them. The CDR3 protein is CASSPPGSPYEQYF. CDR3 DNA sequence: TGTGCCAGCAGCCCGCCCGGGAGTCCCTACGAGCAGTACTTC.

The chain combines TRBV7-2 with TRBJ1-3; D is unclear. CDR1 SGHTA and CDR2 FQGNSA come from the germline V gene. V lost 5 bases to trimming and J lost 0 bases, with 20 bases between them. The CDR3 length is 18 residues. The CDR3 here is CASSPTGIRLISGNTIYF. The CDR3 nucleotides are TGTGCCAGCAGCCCAACGGGGATTCGCCTAATCTCTGGAAACACCATATATTTT.

The V gene is TRBV28, the J gene TRBJ2-7; tentative D call: TRBD1 (6 bases). Trimming took 4 bases from V and 3 from J, leaving 19 bases between them. Germline V gene sequence: CDR1 MDHEN, CDR2 SYDVKM. The CDR3 length is 16 residues. The CDR3 protein is CASSWTANFLHYEQYF. The CDR3 nucleotides are TGTGCCAGCAGTTGGACAGCGAACTTTTTACACTACGAGCAGTACTTC.

The chain combines TRBV3-1 (or the pseudogene TRBV3-2) with TRBJ2-1, with 8 bases that match TRBD2. This CDR3 has 15 residues. The V gene's germline CDR1 is LGHDT and CDR2 YNNKEL (reference sequence). After removal of 4 bases from V and 0 bases from J, the junction contained 2 bases not matched to a gene. CDR3 DNA sequence: TGTGCCAGCAGCCCACGGGGGGGCTCCTACAATGAGCAGTTCTTC. It translates to CASSPRGGSYNEQFF.

The chain employs TRBV29-1 and TRBJ2-6; perhaps TRBD1 as D (6 bases). The germline V gene encodes CDR1 SQVTM and CDR2 ANQGSEA. V dropped 6 bases and J dropped 2 bases, with 14 bases sitting between them. CDR3 length: 15 amino acids. This CDR3 is CSVNLQGTGANVLTF. DNA of the CDR3: TGCAGCGTCAACCTACAGGGAACTGGGGCCAACGTCCTGACTTTC.

The rearrangement joins TRBV27 to TRBJ2-7, with TRBD1 as a possible D gene (6 bases). The germline V gene encodes CDR1 MNHEY and CDR2 SMNVEV (reference sequence). This CDR3 has 14 amino acids. The ends were cut back, 5 bases at V and 1 base at J, with 12 bases in the middle. CDR3 residues: CASSPSDRSYEQYV. The CDR3, as DNA: TGTGCCAGCAGTCCCTCGGACAGATCCTACGAGCAGTACGTC.

The rearrangement links TRBV11-2 to TRBJ1-2, with 7 bases lining up with TRBD1. With 4 bases clipped from V and 8 bases from J, the junction kept 10 bases outside the gene matches. This CDR3 has 14 amino acids. The germline CDR1 and CDR2 sequences are SGHAT and FQNNGV. In DNA, the CDR3 is TGTGCCAGCAGCTCCTACAGGGGAGGTTGGGGCTACACCTTC. Translation gives CASSSYRGGWGYTF.

This rearrangement joins TRBV27 to TRBJ1-1; 7 bases are shared with TRBD1. V shed 5 bases, J shed 0 bases, and the junction held 12 bases outside the gene matches. This CDR3 has 17 residues. Germline V CDR1 and CDR2: MNHEY, SMNVEV (reference sequence). The CDR3 here is CASSPLRQGRMNTEAFF. CDR3 DNA: TGTGCCAGCAGTCCGCTACGACAGGGAAGAATGAACACTGAAGCTTTCTTT.

V usage is TRBV28 and J usage is TRBJ2-7, with a tentative D call TRBD1 (6 bases). CDR1 is MDHEN and CDR2 is SYDVKM in the germline V gene. The CDR3 runs to 13 residues. Trimming took 7 bases from V and 4 from J, leaving 14 bases between them. The CDR3 region has the DNA TGTGCCAGCACCAGGGGAGTGGCTTACGAGCAGTACTTC. Translated: CASTRGVAYEQYF.

The chain couples TRBV5-5 to TRBJ2-7; TRBD1 might be the D (6 bases). The CDR3 is 14 residues long. Germline CDR1 SGHKS, CDR2 YYEKEE (reference sequence). The V and J ends lost 4 bases and 3 bases respectively, with 14 bases between them. The CDR3 DNA is TGTGCCAGCAGCCCCGAGCAGGGGAACTACGAGCAGTACTTC. Protein product: CASSPEQGNYEQYF.

The rearrangement uses TRBV19 and TRBJ2-2; 8 bases map to TRBD2. Looked up from germline, CDR1 is LNHDA and CDR2 is SQIVND (reference sequence). The CDR3 contains 15 residues. J gave up 5 bases and V 5 bases, and 7 bases lay outside the gene matches. CDR3 nucleotides: TGTGCCAGTAGTTCAGCAGCGGGAGTAACCGGGGAGCTGTTTTTT. Residues: CASSSAAGVTGELFF.

The chain joins TRBV5-1 to TRBJ2-6; unclear D gene. V lost 2 bases to trimming and J lost 0 bases, with 6 bases between them. The CDR3 spans 15 residues. Germline V gives CDR1 SGHRS, CDR2 YFSETQ. The CDR3: CASSFADSGANVLTF. Written as DNA, the CDR3 is TGCGCCAGCAGCTTTGCGGACTCTGGGGCCAACGTCCTGACTTTC. The variable domain in full, completed from reference TRBV5-1 and TRBJ2-6, reads KAGVTQTPRYLIKTRGQQVTLSCSPISGHRSVSWYQQTPGQGLQFLFEYFSETQRNKGNFPGRFSGRQFSNSRSEMNVSTLELGDSALYLCASSFADSGANVLTFGAGSRLTVL.

The chain couples TRBV2 to TRBJ2-5; TRBD1 matches 7 bases. The CDR3 runs 16 residues. Germline lookup yields CDR1 SNHLY and CDR2 FYNNEI. V dropped 5 bases and J dropped 1; count of bases not matched to a gene: 10. The CDR3 loop is CASSTELAGGQETQYF. The CDR3 region has the DNA TGTGCCAGCAGTACGGAGCTGGCAGGGGGCCAAGAGACCCAGTACTTC.

The chain links TRBV7-3 to TRBJ2-7; weak D call: TRBD1 (7 bases). Trimming stripped 2 bases from V and 4 bases from J, with 15 bases between. The germline V gene encodes CDR1 SGHTA and CDR2 FQGTGA. This CDR3 has 15 residues. The CDR3 nucleotides read TGTGCCAGCAGCTTATTCGGGGGACAGTCGTACGAGCAGTACTTC. It specifies CASSLFGGQSYEQYF.

The chain links TRBV29-1 to TRBJ2-1; TRBD2 matches 7 bases. Germline CDR1 SQVTM, CDR2 ANQGSEA. There are 11 residues in the CDR3. CDR3 bases: TGCGGGACGGGAGGTAACAATGAGCAGTTCTTC. As protein: CGTGGNNEQFF.

CDR3 sequence: CASSSGTGNTGELFF. The CDR3, as DNA: TGTGCCAGCAGTTCAGGGACAGGGAACACCGGGGAGCTGTTTTTT. The chain uses TRBV27 and TRBJ2-2; 8 bases match TRBD1. CDR1 and CDR2 (germline): MNHEY, SMNVEV (reference sequence). V trimming: 4 bases; J trimming: 1 base; junction bases outside the gene matches: 2. The CDR3 length is 15 residues.

The J gene is TRBJ2-5, the V gene TRBV3-1 (or the pseudogene TRBV3-2); 12 bases line up with TRBD2. Germline V CDR1 and CDR2: LGHDT, YNNKEL (reference sequence). This CDR3 contains 17 residues. V gave up 1 base and J gave up 1 base; unmatched junction bases: 4. The CDR3 spells CASSQGGLAGVQETQYF. The CDR3 DNA is TGTGCCAGCAGCCAAGGGGGACTAGCGGGTGTCCAAGAGACCCAGTACTTC.

The V call is TRBV6-5, the J call TRBJ1-5, with D possibly being TRBD1 (5 bases). The ends were cut back, 11 bases at V and 1 base at J, with 12 bases in the middle. Per the germline V gene, CDR1 is MNHEY and CDR2 is SVGAGI. This CDR3 is 13 amino acids long. In nucleotides, the CDR3 is TGTGCCTCCGGCGGGGGAAGCAATCAGCCCCAGCATTTT. Protein: CASGGGSNQPQHF.

This clone was counted only a few times. The gene calls are TRBV28 and TRBJ1-5; the match to TRBD1 covers 7 bases. Germline CDR1 and CDR2: MDHEN and SYDVKM. V was pared by 6 bases and J by 6 bases, with 11 bases of the junction left unmatched. The CDR3 sequence is 15 residues long. CDR3 sequence: CASSLPDRVRQPQHF. CDR3 bases: TGTGCCAGCAGCCTCCCCGACAGGGTTCGTCAGCCCCAGCATTTT.

The gene calls are TRBV7-2 and TRBJ1-2; 11 nucleotides match TRBD1. V gave up 1 base and J gave up 3 bases; unmatched junction bases: 13. Per the germline V gene, CDR1 is SGHTA and CDR2 is FQGNSA. This CDR3 has 19 amino acids. CDR3 loop: CASSLEIRTGGAGHYGYTF. The CDR3 region has the DNA TGTGCCAGCAGCTTAGAGATCAGGACAGGGGGCGCTGGCCACTATGGCTACACCTTC.

The J gene is TRBJ1-5, the V gene TRBV4-3, with a tentative D call TRBD1 (6 bases). V lost 4 bases and J lost 4, with 14 bases in between. Germline loops: CDR1 LGHNA, CDR2 YSLEER. This CDR3 comprises 15 residues. The CDR3 DNA reads TGCGCCAGCAGCCCCCAGGTCACAGGGAATCAGCCCCAGCATTTT. It yields the protein CASSPQVTGNQPQHF.

The chain recombines TRBV9 with TRBJ1-1; possible D gene TRBD1, 5 bases. Per the germline V gene, CDR1 is SGDLS and CDR2 is YYNGEE. CDR3 length: 17 amino acids. Deletions cut 1 base from V and 3 bases from J, with 19 bases between. CDR3 in DNA: TGTGCCAGCAGCGTAAGCACAGAAAGACCGGGGGACACTGAAGCTTTCTTT. This encodes CASSVSTERPGDTEAFF.

The chain has TRBV6-5 and TRBJ1-2, with 8 bases lining up with TRBD1. Germline lookup yields CDR1 MNHEY and CDR2 SVGAGI. The trim removed 0 bases at V and 8 bases at J, leaving 11 bases unmatched. The CDR3 loop spans 16 amino acids. CDR3 bases: TGTGCCAGCAGTTACTCGGTGGGACAGGTTGCTAGGGGCTACACCTTC. Its protein is CASSYSVGQVARGYTF.

This chain links TRBV12-3 or TRBV12-4 with TRBJ1-4; TRBD1 might be the D (6 bases). This CDR3 comprises 12 residues. V was pared by 5 bases and J by 11 bases, with 12 bases between. CDR3 residues: CASSLQGTKLFF. CDR3 bases: TGTGCCAGCAGTCTCCAGGGGACGAAACTGTTTTTT.

V and J are TRBV5-5 and TRBJ1-1, with no clear D. V gave up 0 bases and J gave up 1 base, with 10 bases separating them. The CDR3 is 15 amino acids. The germline CDR1 and CDR2 sequences are SGHKS and YYEKEE (reference sequence). The CDR3 bases are TGTGCCAGCAGCTTGGCCGGGGTGCCGAACACTGAAGCTTTCTTT. As protein: CASSLAGVPNTEAFF.